Here is one TCR beta chain with its context. There were about 3,500 ng of total RNA used for each TCR library. TCRdb re-called the 5' RACE reads; every CDR3 protein appears as one record, without DNA. Its table records approximately 200,000 distinct CDR3 sequences. The data are from a study of monozygotic twins with inflammatory bowel disease. CDR1 and CDR2 from the germline V gene are SGHTA and FQGNSA. This CDR3 has 16 residues. Sequencing was performed on blood. This TCR was recovered from a human donor with ulcerative colitis or Crohn's disease, or a healthy co-twin of an affected twin (not recorded which). The J gene is TRBJ2-5, the V gene TRBV7-2; as DNA is missing, the TRBD2 call by TCRdb cannot be tested. CDR3 residues: CASSSPGLAGQETQYF.